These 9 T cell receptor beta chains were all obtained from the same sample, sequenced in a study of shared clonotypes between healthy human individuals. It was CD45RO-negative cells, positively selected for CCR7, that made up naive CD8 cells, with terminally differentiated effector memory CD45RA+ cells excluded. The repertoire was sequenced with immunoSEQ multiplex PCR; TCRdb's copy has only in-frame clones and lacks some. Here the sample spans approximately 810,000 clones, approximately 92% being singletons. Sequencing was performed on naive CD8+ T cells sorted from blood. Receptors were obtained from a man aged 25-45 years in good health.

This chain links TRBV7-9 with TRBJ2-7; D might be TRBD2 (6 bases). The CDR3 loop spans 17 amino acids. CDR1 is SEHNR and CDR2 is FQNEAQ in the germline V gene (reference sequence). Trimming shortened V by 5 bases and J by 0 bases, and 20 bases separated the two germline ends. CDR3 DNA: TGTGCCAGCAGCCAACCAGGAGGAGGGGCGAGCTCCTACGAGCAGTACTTC. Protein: CASSQPGGGASSYEQYF.

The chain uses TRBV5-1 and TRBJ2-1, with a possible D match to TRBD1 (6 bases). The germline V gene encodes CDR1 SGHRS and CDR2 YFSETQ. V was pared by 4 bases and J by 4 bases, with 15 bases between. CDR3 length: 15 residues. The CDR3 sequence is CASSPRDTLYNEQFF. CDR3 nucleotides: TGCGCCAGCAGCCCCCGGGACACCCTGTACAATGAGCAGTTCTTC.

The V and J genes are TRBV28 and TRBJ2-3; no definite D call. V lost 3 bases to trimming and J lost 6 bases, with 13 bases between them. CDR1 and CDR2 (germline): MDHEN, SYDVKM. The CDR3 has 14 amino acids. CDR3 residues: CASSFQSRQDTQYF. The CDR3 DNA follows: TGTGCCAGCAGTTTCCAATCGCGGCAGGATACGCAGTATTTT.

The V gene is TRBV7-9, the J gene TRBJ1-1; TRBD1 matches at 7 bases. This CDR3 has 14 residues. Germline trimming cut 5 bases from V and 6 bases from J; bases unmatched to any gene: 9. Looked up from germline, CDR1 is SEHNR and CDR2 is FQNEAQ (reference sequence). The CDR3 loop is CASSPRQGRAEAFF. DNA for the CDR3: TGTGCCAGCAGCCCGCGACAGGGTAGGGCTGAAGCTTTCTTT.

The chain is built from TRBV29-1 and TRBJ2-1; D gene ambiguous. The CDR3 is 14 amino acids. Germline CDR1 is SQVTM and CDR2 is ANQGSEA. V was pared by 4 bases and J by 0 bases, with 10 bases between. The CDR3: CSVGRVSSYNEQFF. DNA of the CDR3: TGCAGCGTTGGACGGGTAAGCTCCTACAATGAGCAGTTCTTC.

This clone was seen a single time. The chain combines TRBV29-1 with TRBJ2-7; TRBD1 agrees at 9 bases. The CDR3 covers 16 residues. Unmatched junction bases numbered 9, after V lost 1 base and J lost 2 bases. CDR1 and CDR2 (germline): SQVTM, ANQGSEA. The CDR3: CSVEGFGGQGPYEQYF. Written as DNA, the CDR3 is TGCAGCGTTGAAGGCTTCGGGGGACAGGGACCCTACGAGCAGTACTTC.

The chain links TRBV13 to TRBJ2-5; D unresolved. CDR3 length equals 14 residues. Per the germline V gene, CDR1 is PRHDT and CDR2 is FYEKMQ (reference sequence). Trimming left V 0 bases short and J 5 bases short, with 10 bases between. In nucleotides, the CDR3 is TGTGCCAGCAGCTTAGGTGAGGCCCCGGAGACCCAGTACTTC. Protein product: CASSLGEAPETQYF.

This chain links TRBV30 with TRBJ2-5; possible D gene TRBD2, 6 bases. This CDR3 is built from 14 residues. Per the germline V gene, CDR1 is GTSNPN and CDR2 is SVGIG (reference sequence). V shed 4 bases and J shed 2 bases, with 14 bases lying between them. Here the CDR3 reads CAWKLAGGQETQYF. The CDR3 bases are TGTGCCTGGAAATTAGCCGGGGGACAAGAGACCCAGTACTTC. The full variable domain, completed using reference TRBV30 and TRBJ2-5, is SQTIHQWPATLVQPVGSPLSLECTVEGTSNPNLYWYRQAAGRGLQLLFYSVGIGQISSEVPQNLSASRPQDRQFILSSKKLLLSDSGFYLCAWKLAGGQETQYFGPGTRLLVL.

CDR3 loop: CASSVYGTSSYNEQFF. The CDR3 nucleotides read TGTGCCAGCAGCGTATATGGGACTAGCTCCTACAATGAGCAGTTCTTC. The V and J genes are TRBV9 and TRBJ2-1; the match to TRBD2 covers 8 bases. This CDR3 is 16 amino acids long. The V gene's germline CDR1 is SGDLS and CDR2 YYNGEE. With 1 base clipped from V and 0 bases from J, the junction kept 3 bases outside the gene matches.